Shown below are 9 T cell receptor beta chains from a single sample sequenced in a study of tumor-infiltrating lymphocytes in primary liver carcinoma. TCR beta cDNA was prepared out of roughly 0.5 ug total RNA by means of a constant-region primer. Modified slightly, ARM-PCR produced TCR beta libraries over three nested multiplex PCR rounds. It was with TRBV1-TRBV30 forward primers and a C-beta reverse primer that the first two PCR rounds were run, at approximately 10 cycles each. TCRdb reprocessed the multiplex PCR reads with MiXCR, giving one entry per CDR3 protein. The table includes around 70,000 distinct CDR3 sequences, about 70% detected once. Co-extraction of RNA and DNA was performed on roughly 17-32 mg of unsorted bulk tissue. Sequencing used liver tumor tissue from sampling region 4. Sample subset: tumor region T4, right-lateral pole. These receptors originate from a man between 40 and 49 years old with primary liver carcinoma and hepatitis B virus infection.

About this clonotype: The DNA is left out, because the CDR3 cannot be placed on it with certainty; the CDR3 is given as TCRdb lists it. This chain uses TRBV11-3 with TRBJ2-1; the table's D call of TRBD1 was not tested on the DNA. The CDR3 is 14 amino acids long, termini counted. The V gene's germline CDR1 is SGHNT and CDR2 YENEEA. This CDR3 reads CTSSLVGQGNEQSF.

In this sample, this clonotype turned up once. A much more abundant neighbour one base away suggests this may be a read error. The chain couples TRBV9 to TRBJ2-7, with D hard to call. The CDR3 runs to 15 residues. V lost 7 bases to trimming and J lost 1 base, with 18 bases between them. The germline V gene has CDR1 SGDLS and CDR2 YYNGEE. DNA of the CDR3: TGTGCCAGCGGCCCTGCGTCCGGCGCGTCCTACGAGCAGTACTTC. It translates to CASGPASGASYEQYF.

This clonotype has a count of ten or more. The chain links TRBV10-3 to TRBJ2-7; D not resolved. This CDR3 contains 12 residues. With 10 bases removed from V and 2 bases from J, the gap between germline ends came to 12 bases. CDR1 is ENHRY, CDR2 SYGVKD, per germline. The CDR3 reads CASRSSPYEQYF. CDR3 bases: TGTGCCAGCAGATCCTCTCCCTACGAGCAGTACTTC.

This clonotype was picked up one time. One base away lies a much larger clone, so this may be a sequencing read error. The V gene is TRBV2, the J gene TRBJ2-5; 12 bases agree with TRBD2. The ends lost 7 bases at V and 4 bases at J; junction bases unmatched: 1. This CDR3 is 13 amino acids long. Germline lookup yields CDR1 SNHLY and CDR2 FYNNEI. CDR3 nucleotide sequence: TGTGCCAGCATGGGACTAGCGGGAGAGACCCAGTACTTC. Encoded protein: CASMGLAGETQYF. Full variable domain (remainder filled in from reference TRBV2 and TRBJ2-5): EPEVTQTPSHQVTQMGQEVILRCVPISNHLYFYWYRQILGQKVEFLVSFYNNEISEKSEIFDDQFSVERPDGSNFTLKIRSTKLEDSAMYFCASMGLAGETQYFGPGTRLLVL.

With respect to this clonotype: Germline is not matched at one junction end, which may reflect a read error. The chain couples TRBV11-2 to TRBJ2-7; D not resolved. The CDR3 runs to 15 residues. CDR1 is SGHAT and CDR2 is FQNNGV in the germline V gene. This CDR3 is CASSSSCVGSYEQYF. As DNA, the CDR3 is TGTGCCAGCAGTTCCAGCTGTGTCGGTTCCTACGAACAGTACTTC.

There are many counts of this clonotype. The chain is built from TRBV24-1 and TRBJ2-1; no clear D. Germline V CDR1 and CDR2: KGHDR, SFDVKD. The CDR3 sequence is 12 residues long. V lost 5 bases and J 6 bases, leaving 7 bases between the germline ends. CDR3 region: CATSGVGNEQFF. The CDR3 DNA is TGTGCCACCAGTGGTGTAGGCAATGAGCAGTTCTTC.

In this sample, this clonotype turned up many times. The gene calls are TRBV29-1 and TRBJ2-5; 7 nucleotides agree with TRBD2. The CDR3 is made up of 14 amino acids. Germline V CDR1 and CDR2: SQVTM, ANQGSEA. With V trimmed by 4 bases and J by 1 base, 6 bases remained unmatched. CDR3 residues: CSVGGASGQETQYF. The CDR3 DNA follows: TGCAGCGTTGGTGGAGCTAGCGGCCAAGAGACCCAGTACTTC.

CDR3 residues: CASRSKWVYGYTF. The CDR3 nucleotides read TGTGCCAGCAGGTCAAAATGGGTCTATGGCTACACCTTC. J is TRBJ1-2 and V is TRBV28; no clear D. This CDR3 has 13 residues. CDR1 and CDR2 (germline): MDHEN, SYDVKM. Trimming shortened V by 6 bases and J by 4 bases, and 12 bases separated the two germline ends.

This clonotype was detected a few times. J is TRBJ2-1 and V is TRBV2; TRBD1 matches at 10 bases. This CDR3 region has 14 residues. CDR1 is SNHLY, CDR2 FYNNEI, per germline. V lost 6 bases to trimming and J lost 7 bases; unmatched junction nucleotides: 6. The CDR3 DNA is TGTGCCAGCAGGGACGGGACAGGGGCAAATGAGCAGTTCTTC. It encodes CASRDGTGANEQFF.